Sequencing of this T cell receptor (beta chain) was carried out in a study of hypomethylating agent response in myelodysplastic syndrome. Clones were read by immunoSEQ multiplex PCR, and TCRdb kept only the in-frame ones, dropping some. The repertoire holds 1,500 to 2,000 clones, with 65% to 90% as singletons. Specimen: bone marrow, collected before or after starting hypomethylating agent treatment for myelodysplastic syndrome (not recorded which). This TCR was recovered from a human donor with myelodysplastic syndrome.

CDR3: CASSLGVANTGELFF. The CDR3 DNA follows: TGTGCCAGCAGCTTAGGGGTCGCGAACACCGGGGAGCTGTTTTTT. The rearrangement uses TRBV7-8 and TRBJ2-2; D not resolved. V was shortened by 1 base and J by 0 bases, with 6 bases between the two germline ends. The germline V gene encodes CDR1 SGHVS and CDR2 FQNEAQ. CDR3 length: 15 amino acids.